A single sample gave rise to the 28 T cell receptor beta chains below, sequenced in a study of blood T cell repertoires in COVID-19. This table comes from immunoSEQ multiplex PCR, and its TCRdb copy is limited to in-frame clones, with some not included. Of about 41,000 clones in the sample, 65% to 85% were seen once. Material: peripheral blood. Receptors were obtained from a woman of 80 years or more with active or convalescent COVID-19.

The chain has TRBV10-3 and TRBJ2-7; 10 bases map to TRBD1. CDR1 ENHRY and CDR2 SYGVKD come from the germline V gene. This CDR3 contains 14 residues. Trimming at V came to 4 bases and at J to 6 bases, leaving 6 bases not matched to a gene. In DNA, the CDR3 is TGTGCCATCAGTGCAGGCGGGACAGGGGTCGAGCAGTACTTC. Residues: CAISAGGTGVEQYF.

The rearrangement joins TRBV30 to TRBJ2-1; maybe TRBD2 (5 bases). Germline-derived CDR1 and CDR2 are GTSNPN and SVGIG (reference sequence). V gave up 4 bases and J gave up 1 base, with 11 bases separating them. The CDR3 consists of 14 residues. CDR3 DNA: TGTGCCTGGATTAAGCGGCTATCCTACAATGAGCAGTTCTTC. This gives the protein CAWIKRLSYNEQFF.

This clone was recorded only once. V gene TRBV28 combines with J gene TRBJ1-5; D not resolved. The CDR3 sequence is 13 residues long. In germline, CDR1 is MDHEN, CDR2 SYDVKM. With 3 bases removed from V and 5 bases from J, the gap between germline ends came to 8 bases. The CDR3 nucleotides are TGTGCCAGCAGTTTGGCATCCTATCAGCCCCAGCATTTT. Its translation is CASSLASYQPQHF. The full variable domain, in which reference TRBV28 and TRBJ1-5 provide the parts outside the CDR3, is DVKVTQSSRYLVKRTGEKVFLECVQDMDHENMFWYRQDPGLGLRLIYFSYDVKMKEKGDIPEGYSVSREKKERFSLILESASTNQTSMYLCASSLASYQPQHFGDGTRLSIL.

CDR3 residues: CASSPIGQEVGQPQHF. The CDR3 nucleotides are TGCGCCAGCAGCCCGATCGGACAGGAGGTGGGCCAGCCCCAGCATTTT. The chain uses TRBV5-1 and TRBJ1-5, with 7 positions matching TRBD1. V dropped 4 bases and J dropped 7; count of bases not matched to a gene: 14. Per germline, CDR1 SGHRS and CDR2 YFSETQ. The CDR3 is 16 amino acids.

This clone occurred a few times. DNA for the CDR3: TGTGCCAGTAGGTTGGGACTAACAGGTTACAATGAGCAGTTCTTC. Protein sequence: CASRLGLTGYNEQFF. V gene TRBV19 combines with J gene TRBJ2-1; 7 nucleotides agree with TRBD2. There are 15 residues in the CDR3. Trimming removed 6 bases from V and 4 bases from J; junction bases left unmatched: 9. The germline CDR1 and CDR2 sequences are LNHDA and SQIVND (reference sequence).

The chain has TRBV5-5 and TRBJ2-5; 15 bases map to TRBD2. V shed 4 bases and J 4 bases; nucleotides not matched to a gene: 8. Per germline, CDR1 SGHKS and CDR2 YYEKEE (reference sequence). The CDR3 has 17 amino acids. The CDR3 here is CASSIGLAGGPGETQYF. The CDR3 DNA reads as TGTGCCAGCAGCATCGGACTAGCGGGAGGGCCGGGAGAGACCCAGTACTTC.

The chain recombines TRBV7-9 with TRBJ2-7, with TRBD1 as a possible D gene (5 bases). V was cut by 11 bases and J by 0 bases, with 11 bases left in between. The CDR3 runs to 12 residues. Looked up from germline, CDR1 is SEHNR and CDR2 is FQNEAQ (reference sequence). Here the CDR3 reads CAGAKSSYEQYF. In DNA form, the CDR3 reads TGTGCCGGGGCTAAGAGCTCCTACGAGCAGTACTTC.

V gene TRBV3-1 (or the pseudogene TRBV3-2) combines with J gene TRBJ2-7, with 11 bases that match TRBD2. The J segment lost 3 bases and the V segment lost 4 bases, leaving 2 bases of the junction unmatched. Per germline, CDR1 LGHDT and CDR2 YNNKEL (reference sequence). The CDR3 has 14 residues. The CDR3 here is CASSLGTSGYEQYF. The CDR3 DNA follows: TGTGCCAGCAGCCTCGGGACTAGCGGCTACGAGCAGTACTTC.

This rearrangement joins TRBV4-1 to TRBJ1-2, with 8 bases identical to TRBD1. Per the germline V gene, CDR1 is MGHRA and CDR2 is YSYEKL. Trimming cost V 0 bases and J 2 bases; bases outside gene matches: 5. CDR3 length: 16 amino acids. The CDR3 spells CASSQDSRTGNYGYTF. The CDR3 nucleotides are TGCGCCAGCAGCCAAGATAGTCGGACAGGGAACTATGGCTACACCTTC.

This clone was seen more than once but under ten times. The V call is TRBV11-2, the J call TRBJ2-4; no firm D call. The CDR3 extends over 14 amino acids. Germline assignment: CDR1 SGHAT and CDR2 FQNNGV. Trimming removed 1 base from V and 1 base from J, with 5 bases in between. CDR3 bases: TGTGCCAGCAGCTTAGCGGAGGCCAAAAACATTCAGTACTTC. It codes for CASSLAEAKNIQYF.

CDR3 nucleotides: TGTGCCAGCAGTCCCCAGGGGGCTAGTAGAGATACGCAGTATTTT. Its translation: CASSPQGASRDTQYF. The V call is TRBV6-5, the J call TRBJ2-3; 8 nucleotides agree with TRBD1. Germline V gene data show CDR1 as MNHEY and CDR2 as SVGAGI. The CDR3 has 15 amino acids. Trimming removed 5 bases from V and 5 bases from J; junction bases left unmatched: 9.

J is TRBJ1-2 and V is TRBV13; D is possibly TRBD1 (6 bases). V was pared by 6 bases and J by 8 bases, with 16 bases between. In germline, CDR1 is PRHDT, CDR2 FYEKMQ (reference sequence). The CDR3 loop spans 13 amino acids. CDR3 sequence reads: CASRQRGGEGYTF. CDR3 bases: TGTGCCAGCAGACAGAGGGGGGGGGAGGGCTACACCTTC.

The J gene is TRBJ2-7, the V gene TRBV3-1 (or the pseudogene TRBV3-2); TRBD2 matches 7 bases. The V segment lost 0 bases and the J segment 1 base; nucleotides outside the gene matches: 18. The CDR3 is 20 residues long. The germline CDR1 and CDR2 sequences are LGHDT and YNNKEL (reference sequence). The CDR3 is CASSQELPGGLAGASYEQYF. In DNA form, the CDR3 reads TGTGCCAGCAGCCAAGAATTGCCGGGCGGTTTGGCGGGAGCATCCTACGAGCAGTACTTC.

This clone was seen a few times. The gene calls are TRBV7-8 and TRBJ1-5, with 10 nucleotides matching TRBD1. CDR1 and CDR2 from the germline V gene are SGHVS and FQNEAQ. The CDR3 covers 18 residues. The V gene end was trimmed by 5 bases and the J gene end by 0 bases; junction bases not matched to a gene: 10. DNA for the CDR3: TGTGCCAGCAGCCCCCGGGACAGGGGTGGCTATAGCAATCAGCCCCAGCATTTT. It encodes CASSPRDRGGYSNQPQHF.

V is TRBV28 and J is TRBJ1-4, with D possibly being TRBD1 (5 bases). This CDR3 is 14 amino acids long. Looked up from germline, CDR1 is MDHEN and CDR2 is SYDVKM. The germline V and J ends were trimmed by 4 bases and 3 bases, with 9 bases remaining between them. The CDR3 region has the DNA TGTGCCAGCAGTTCCCAGGGTTCTAATGAAAAACTGTTTTTT. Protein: CASSSQGSNEKLFF.

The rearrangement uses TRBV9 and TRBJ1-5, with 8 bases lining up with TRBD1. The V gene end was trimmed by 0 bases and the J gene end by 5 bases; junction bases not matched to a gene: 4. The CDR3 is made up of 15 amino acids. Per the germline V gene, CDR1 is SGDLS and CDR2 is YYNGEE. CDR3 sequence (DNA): TGTGCCAGCAGCGTAGGACAGGGGCGGTATCAGCCCCAGCATTTT. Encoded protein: CASSVGQGRYQPQHF.

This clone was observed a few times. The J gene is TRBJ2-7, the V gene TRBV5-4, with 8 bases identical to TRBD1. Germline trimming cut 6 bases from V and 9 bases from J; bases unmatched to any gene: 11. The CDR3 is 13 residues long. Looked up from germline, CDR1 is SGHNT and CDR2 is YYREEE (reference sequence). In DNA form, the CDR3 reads TGTGCCAGCACCTCGGATGGACAGGGCGGGCAGTACTTC. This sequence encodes CASTSDGQGGQYF.

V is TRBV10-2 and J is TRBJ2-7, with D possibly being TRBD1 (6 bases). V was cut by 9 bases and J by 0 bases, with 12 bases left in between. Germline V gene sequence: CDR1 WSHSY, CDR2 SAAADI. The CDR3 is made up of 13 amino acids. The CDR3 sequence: CASNKDSSYEQYF. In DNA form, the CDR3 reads TGCGCCAGTAATAAGGACAGCTCCTACGAGCAGTACTTC.

CDR3 loop: CASSYSPRGSFGEQFF. CDR3 sequence (DNA): TGTGCCAGCAGTTACTCGCCGCGGGGTTCCTTCGGTGAGCAGTTCTTC. The chain couples TRBV6-2 or TRBV6-3 to TRBJ2-1; a possible D gene is TRBD2 (6 bases). V lost 0 bases and J 9 bases, leaving 18 bases between the germline ends. The length of the CDR3 is 16 residues. Germline CDR1 and CDR2: MNHEY and SVGEGT.

CDR3 region: CAWSVSHETQYF. The CDR3 DNA sequence: TGTGCCTGGAGTGTGAGTCACGAGACCCAGTACTTC. This rearrangement joins TRBV30 to TRBJ2-5; D gene ambiguous. Germline CDR1 GTSNPN, CDR2 SVGIG (reference sequence). The CDR3 length is 12 residues. The V gene lost 0 bases and the J gene lost 5 bases, with 7 bases spanning the gap.

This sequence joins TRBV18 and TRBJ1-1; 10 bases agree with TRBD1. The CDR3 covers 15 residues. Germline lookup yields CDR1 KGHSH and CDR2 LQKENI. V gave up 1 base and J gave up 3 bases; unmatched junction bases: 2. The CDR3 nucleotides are TGTGCCAGCTCACCACTGGGGACAGGGGACACTGAAGCTTTCTTT. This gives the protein CASSPLGTGDTEAFF.

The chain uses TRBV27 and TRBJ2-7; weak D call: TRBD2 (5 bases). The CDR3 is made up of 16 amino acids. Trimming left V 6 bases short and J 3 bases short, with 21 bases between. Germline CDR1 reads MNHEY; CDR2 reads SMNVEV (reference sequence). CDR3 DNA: TGTGCCAGCAGCCCCGGCGGAGGACTTAGAGGCTACGAGCAGTACTTC. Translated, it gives CASSPGGGLRGYEQYF.

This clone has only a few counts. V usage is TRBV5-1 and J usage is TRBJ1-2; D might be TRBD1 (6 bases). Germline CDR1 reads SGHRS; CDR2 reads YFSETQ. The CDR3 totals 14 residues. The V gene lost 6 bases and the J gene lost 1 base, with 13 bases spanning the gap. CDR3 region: CASTPVGGNYGYTF. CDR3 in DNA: TGCGCCAGCACCCCGGTAGGGGGTAACTATGGCTACACCTTC. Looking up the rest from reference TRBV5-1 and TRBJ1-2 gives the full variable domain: KAGVTQTPRYLIKTRGQQVTLSCSPISGHRSVSWYQQTPGQGLQFLFEYFSETQRNKGNFPGRFSGRQFSNSRSEMNVSTLELGDSALYLCASTPVGGNYGYTFGSGTRLTVV.

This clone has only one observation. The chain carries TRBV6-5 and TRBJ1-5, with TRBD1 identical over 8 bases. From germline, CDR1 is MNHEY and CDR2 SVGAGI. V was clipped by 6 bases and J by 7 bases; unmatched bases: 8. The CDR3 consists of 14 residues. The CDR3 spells CASSRQGFGQPQHF. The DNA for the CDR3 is TGTGCCAGCAGCCGACAGGGGTTCGGCCAGCCCCAGCATTTT.

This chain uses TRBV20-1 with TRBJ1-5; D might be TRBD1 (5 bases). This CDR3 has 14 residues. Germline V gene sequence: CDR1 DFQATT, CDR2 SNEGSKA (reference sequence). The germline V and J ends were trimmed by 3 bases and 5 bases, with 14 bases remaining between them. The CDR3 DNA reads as TGCAGTGCTAGTGGAAGGGGTACGGATCAGCCCCAGCATTTT. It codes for CSASGRGTDQPQHF.

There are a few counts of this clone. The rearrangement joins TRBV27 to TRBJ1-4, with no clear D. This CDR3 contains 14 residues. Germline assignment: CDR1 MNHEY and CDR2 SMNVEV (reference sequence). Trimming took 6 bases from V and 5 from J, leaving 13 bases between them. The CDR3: CASRPSGRNEKLFF. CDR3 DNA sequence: TGTGCCAGCAGGCCCTCCGGGAGGAATGAAAAACTGTTTTTT.

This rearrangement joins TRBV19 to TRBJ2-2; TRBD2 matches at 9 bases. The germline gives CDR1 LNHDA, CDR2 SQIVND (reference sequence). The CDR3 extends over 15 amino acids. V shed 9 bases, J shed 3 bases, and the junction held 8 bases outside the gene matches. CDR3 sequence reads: CASKPGTSYTGELFF. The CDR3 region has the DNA TGTGCCAGCAAGCCCGGGACTAGCTACACCGGGGAGCTGTTTTTT.

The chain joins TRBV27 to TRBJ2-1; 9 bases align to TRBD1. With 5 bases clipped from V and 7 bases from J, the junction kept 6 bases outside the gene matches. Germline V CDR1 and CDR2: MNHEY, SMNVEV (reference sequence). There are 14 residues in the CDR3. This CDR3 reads CASSLPDRGNEQFF. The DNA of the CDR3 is TGTGCCAGCAGTCTCCCGGACAGGGGTAATGAGCAGTTCTTC.